This is a list of T cell receptor beta chains from one sample in a study of PD-1 blockade in classical Hodgkin lymphoma. Produced via immunoSEQ multiplex PCR; TCRdb's table is partial and in-frame only. The table has 80,000 to 95,000 clones, 83% seen once. This specimen was peripheral blood mononuclear cells (PBMCs), taken before the fourth cycle of nivolumab. Receptors were obtained from a human donor with classical Hodgkin lymphoma. The CDR3 runs from the conserved cysteine through the conserved F or W. Each record gives: V gene, J gene, clone size, CDR3 protein. Size is stated for part of the rows, as once, few or many counts, or as a class when the clone is expanded.

>TRBV10-3|TRBJ2-5|NA
CAISESGIQETQYF
>TRBV9|TRBJ2-1|NA
CASSGGPRSYNEQFF
>TRBV6-6|TRBJ2-7|NA
CASSYPSGRSYEQYF
>TRBV7-2|TRBJ1-4|NA
CASSYSPSLSEKLFF
>TRBV10-2|TRBJ1-1|NA
CASSEWGLLAFF
>TRBV5-4|TRBJ1-4|NA
CASSWDPLGNEKLFF
>TRBV6-6|TRBJ2-5|NA
CASSYGGGETQYF
>TRBV6-5|TRBJ2-7|NA
CASAGQFGTYEQYF
>TRBV28|TRBJ1-1|NA
CASRDSGDLAFF
>TRBV10-3|TRBJ2-1|few
CATAGGGEQFF
>TRBV4-1|TRBJ1-1|NA
CASSQARQDTEAFF
>TRBV9|TRBJ2-5|NA
CASSSRTGGSETQYF
>TRBV7-9|TRBJ1-2|once
CASSQIRTVGGYTF
>TRBV5-4|TRBJ1-1|NA
CASSLEGQGARNTEAFF
>TRBV7-9|TRBJ2-5|NA
CASSLMGETQYF
>TRBV5-1|TRBJ2-2|once
CASSLGQADTGELFF
>TRBV28|TRBJ1-1|NA
CASSFPLPPDAFF
>TRBV5-1|TRBJ2-1|NA
CASSLAIDAGLIF
>TRBV7-2|TRBJ2-7|NA
CASSSLAGGGEQYF
>TRBV7-9|TRBJ1-2|NA
CASQGAGYGYTF
>TRBV7-9|TRBJ2-3|NA
CASSLGLAGATDTQYF
>TRBV9|TRBJ2-5|NA
CASSVSGSNGETQYF
>TRBV5-1|TRBJ1-1|NA
CASSFDRVQAFF